A selection of T cell receptor beta chains follows, all from one sample in a study of PD-1 blockade in classical Hodgkin lymphoma. The data were produced by immunoSEQ multiplex PCR, yet TCRdb's version contains in-frame clones alone and is incomplete. Among 90,000 to 100,000 clones listed, roughly 73% were seen once. Sequences were derived from peripheral blood mononuclear cells (PBMCs), sampled before the fourth cycle of nivolumab. These receptors were collected from a human donor with classical Hodgkin lymphoma. The CDR3 runs from the conserved cysteine through the conserved F or W. A D gene is named only where the DNA matches it firmly. A clone size is listed for some rows: how often the clone was seen (once, few, many), or a class if it is expanded.

J	size	D	V	CDR3	DNA
TRBJ1-2	NA	TRBD1	TRBV15	CATSRGTGFGYTF	TGTGCCACCAGCAGGGGGACAGGGTTTGGCTACACCTTC
TRBJ2-7	NA	NA	TRBV4-3	CASSLSSSPSYEQYF	TGCGCCAGCAGCCTCTCTAGCAGCCCCTCCTACGAGCAGTACTTC
TRBJ1-4	NA	TRBD1	TRBV9	CASSGGTGYGEKLFF	TGTGCCAGCAGCGGAGGGACAGGGTACGGTGAAAAACTGTTTTTT
TRBJ1-5	few	NA	TRBV19	CASSLDLNQPQHF	TGTGCCAGTAGCCTGGACCTTAATCAGCCCCAGCATTTT
TRBJ2-5	NA	TRBD2	TRBV2	CASRGLAGGEETQYF	TGTGCCAGCAGAGGACTAGCGGGGGGGGAAGAGACCCAGTACTTC
TRBJ2-7	NA	NA	TRBV7-9	CASSFPPAEQYF	TGTGCCAGCAGCTTTCCTCCCGCAGAGCAGTACTTC
TRBJ2-1	NA	NA	TRBV11-3	CASSLDGRGLFSSYNEQFF	TGTGCCAGCAGCTTAGATGGGCGCGGACTGTTTAGCTCCTACAATGAGCAGTTCTTC
TRBJ1-5	few	TRBD1	TRBV27	CASSPQGDGQPQHF	TGTGCCAGCAGTCCACAGGGGGATGGTCAGCCCCAGCATTTT
TRBJ1-2	NA	NA	TRBV28	CASKEGNYGYTF	TGTGCCAGCAAAGAGGGGAACTATGGCTACACCTTC
TRBJ1-1	NA	NA	TRBV6-1	CASSKQGPNTEAFF	TGTGCCAGCAGCAAACAGGGCCCGAACACTGAAGCTTTCTTT
TRBJ2-7	NA	TRBD1	TRBV19	CASSRAGGPYEQYF	TGTGCCAGTAGTCGGGCAGGGGGCCCCTACGAGCAGTACTTC
TRBJ2-5	NA	NA	TRBV11-3	CASSFRRQETQYF	TGTGCCAGCAGCTTCAGAAGGCAAGAGACCCAGTACTTC
TRBJ2-3	NA	TRBD2	TRBV7-3	CASSSTGGLDTQYF	TGTGCCAGCAGCTCCACGGGAGGGTTAGATACGCAGTATTTT
TRBJ2-3	once	NA	TRBV19	CASSPVTDTQYF	TGTGCCAGTAGTCCCGTCACAGATACGCAGTATTTT
TRBJ2-2	NA	NA	TRBV18	CASSPKGDTGELFF	TGTGCCAGCTCACCAAAGGGGGACACCGGGGAGCTGTTTTTT
TRBJ1-4	few	NA	TRBV15	CATSSKGGREKLFF	TGTGCCACCAGCAGTAAAGGGGGAAGGGAAAAACTGTTTTTT
TRBJ2-2	NA	NA	TRBV5-1	CASSLAETNTGELFF	TGCGCCAGCAGCTTAGCAGAGACGAACACCGGGGAGCTGTTTTTT
TRBJ2-7	NA	NA	TRBV27	CASSPRGQFISYEQYF	TGTGCCAGCAGTCCCAGAGGACAGTTTATCTCCTACGAGCAGTACTTC
TRBJ1-5	NA	NA	TRBV2	CASSEDPAMYSNQPQHF	TGTGCCAGCAGTGAAGATCCAGCAATGTATAGCAATCAGCCCCAGCATTTT
TRBJ2-3	once	TRBD1	TRBV6-5	CASSSGQWTDTQYF	TGTGCCAGCAGTTCGGGACAGTGGACAGATACGCAGTATTTT
TRBJ2-7	NA	NA	TRBV11-2	CASSLDRVAYEQYF	TGTGCCAGCAGCTTAGATCGGGTAGCCTACGAGCAGTACTTC
TRBJ2-2	NA	TRBD2	TRBV10-3	CAISELAGVTGELFF	TGTGCCATCAGTGAACTAGCGGGGGTTACCGGGGAGCTGTTTTTT
TRBJ1-1	NA	NA	TRBV5-1	CASSLGGLRNTEAFF	TGCGCCAGCAGCTTGGGAGGGCTGAGGAACACTGAAGCTTTCTTT
TRBJ2-3	few	NA	TRBV28	CATMSTDTQYF	TGTGCTACGATGAGCACAGATACGCAGTATTTT
TRBJ2-5	NA	NA	TRBV6-1	CASTLLGNPETQYF	TGTGCCAGCACCCTTCTGGGGAACCCAGAGACCCAGTACTTC
TRBJ2-2	NA	TRBD1	TRBV29-1	CSVEPYGQGGPGELFF	TGCAGCGTTGAACCTTATGGACAGGGGGGGCCCGGGGAGCTGTTTTTT